The T cell receptor (beta chain) under discussion was sequenced for a study of monozygotic twins with inflammatory bowel disease. General study points: Immunosuppressive treatment differences may have increased patient repertoire variability.

The CDR3 contains 12 residues. Looked up from germline, CDR1 is SEHNR and CDR2 is FQNEAQ (reference sequence). Each CDR3 protein gets one entry in TCRdb, which reprocessed the 5' RACE reads and gives no DNA. In all, the sample yields 200,000 to 250,000 distinct CDR3 sequences. Points on this clonotype: Antigen: not known.

The clonotype was recovered from a human donor with ulcerative colitis or Crohn's disease, or a healthy co-twin of an affected twin (not recorded which). The rearrangement links TRBV7-9 to TRBJ2-1; TCRdb outputs TRBD2, but without DNA this stays unchecked. Material: blood. CDR3 sequence reads: CASSSGLHEQFF.